This TCR beta chain was found in a study of shared clonotypes between healthy human individuals. Study-wide results and limits: Across a handful of donors, naive CD4 shared 4.5% to 6%, naive CD8 less than 4%, memory CD4 less than 2.5%, memory CD8 around 0.36%.

Assay: immunoSEQ multiplex PCR; the TCRdb copy retains only in-frame clones and omits some. The table has roughly 1 million clones, more than 60% seen once; the top ten hold approximately 1.5%. As concerns this clone: No antigen is known for it.

What was sequenced was memory CD4+ T cells sorted from blood. As for subset: CD45RA-negative fraction. This clonotype was sampled from a man aged 18 to 29 in good health.

The CDR3 DNA reads as TGTGCCAGCAGCCAACTAGCGGGGGTAGGGGAGCAGTACTTC. It encodes CASSQLAGVGEQYF. The chain recombines TRBV7-2 with TRBJ2-7; TRBD2 agrees at 11 bases. J gave up 7 bases and V 5 bases, and 7 bases lay outside the gene matches. CDR1 is SGHTA, CDR2 FQGNSA, per germline. The CDR3 contains 14 residues.